Here is one TCR beta chain with its context. What it recognizes is unknown. The assay was immunoSEQ multiplex PCR, and TCRdb's table has in-frame clones only and misses some. The sample contains 65,000 to 75,000 clones, over 90% of which appear only once. The sample originates from a study of T cell clonotyping in hematopoietic cell transplantation. Points from the study as a whole: Few recipient clonotypes overlapped donors; over 97% were de novo at given depth. After transplant, recipient diversity fell while pathologically expanded clonotypes grew through day 180. Graft donor and pretransplant recipient Inverse Simpson Index values predicted broader posttransplant TCR diversity. Cells were unsorted, so CD4 and CD8 contributions were not separated.

The CDR3 totals 16 residues. Trimming cost V 0 bases and J 2 bases; bases outside gene matches: 7. Germline assignment: CDR1 SGDLS and CDR2 YYNGEE. This sequence joins TRBV9 and TRBJ2-7, with 8 positions matching TRBD1. The sequenced sample was peripheral blood mononuclear cells. This clonotype was sampled from a man aged 50 to 59 in good health. Some clones in this sample may be carry-over from other donors' samples. The CDR3 bases are TGTGCCAGCAGCGTAGGCGGGACAGGCGTCCCCTACGAGCAGTACTTC. It specifies CASSVGGTGVPYEQYF.